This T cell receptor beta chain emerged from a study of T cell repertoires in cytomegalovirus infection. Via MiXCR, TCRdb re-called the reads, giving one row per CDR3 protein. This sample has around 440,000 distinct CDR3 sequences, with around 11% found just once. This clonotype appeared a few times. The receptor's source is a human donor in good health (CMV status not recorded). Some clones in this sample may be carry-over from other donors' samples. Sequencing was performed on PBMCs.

The CDR3 coding sequence is TGCAGCGTCTGGACTAGCGACAACTCCTACGAGCAGTACTTC. The encoded protein is CSVWTSDNSYEQYF. The chain combines TRBV29-1 with TRBJ2-7; 9 bases agree with TRBD2. V gave up 6 bases and J gave up 0 bases; unmatched junction bases: 6. CDR3 length: 14 residues. The germline V gene encodes CDR1 SQVTM and CDR2 ANQGSEA.